This passage covers 29 T cell receptor beta chains from one sample sequenced in a study of blood T cell repertoires in COVID-19. Produced via immunoSEQ multiplex PCR; TCRdb's table is partial and in-frame only. The table lists under 75,000 clones, 55% to 75% of them singletons. Sequenced input: peripheral blood. The receptors derive from a woman in her seventies with COVID-19, enrolled during active disease.

The CDR3 DNA reads as TGCGCCAGCAGCTACAAGACAGGGGGGTGGAGTGATGGCTACACCTTC. This sequence encodes CASSYKTGGWSDGYTF. V gene TRBV5-1 combines with J gene TRBJ1-2; 9 nucleotides line up with TRBD1. CDR1 and CDR2 (germline): SGHRS, YFSETQ. V trimming: 3 bases; J trimming: 6 bases; junction bases outside the gene matches: 12. The CDR3 is made up of 16 amino acids.

The chain employs TRBV3-1 (or the pseudogene TRBV3-2) and TRBJ2-3, with 10 bases aligning to TRBD2. Trimming removed 0 bases from V and 4 bases from J; junction bases left unmatched: 7. Germline loops: CDR1 LGHDT, CDR2 YNNKEL (reference sequence). The CDR3 spans 17 residues. As DNA, the CDR3 is TGTGCCAGCAGCCAAGATCGGCTAGCGGGAGTCTCAGATACGCAGTATTTT. Its translation is CASSQDRLAGVSDTQYF.

This chain uses TRBV19 with TRBJ2-1, with 9 bases fitting TRBD2. Germline CDR1 reads LNHDA; CDR2 reads SQIVND (reference sequence). The CDR3 is 17 amino acids. V dropped 1 base and J dropped 8; count of bases not matched to a gene: 12. CDR3 protein: CASSIVPSGDPKDEQFF. In nucleotides, the CDR3 is TGTGCCAGTAGTATAGTCCCTAGCGGGGACCCTAAGGATGAGCAGTTCTTC.

This clone was observed a handful of times. J is TRBJ2-3 and V is TRBV6-5, with D perhaps TRBD2 (6 bases). The V gene lost 6 bases and the J gene lost 1 base, with 14 bases spanning the gap. This CDR3 comprises 15 residues. From germline, CDR1 is MNHEY and CDR2 SVGAGI. DNA for the CDR3: TGTGCCAGCAGCCCCCGGGGCGGGGGCACAGATACGCAGTATTTT. This encodes CASSPRGGGTDTQYF.

The CDR3 is CASALRGAANEKLFF. The CDR3 coding sequence is TGTGCCAGCGCCCTCCGCGGCGCGGCTAATGAAAAACTGTTTTTT. This chain connects TRBV3-1 (or the pseudogene TRBV3-2) to TRBJ1-4; the D is unclear. V gave up 8 bases and J gave up 3 bases, with 16 bases separating them. CDR1 LGHDT and CDR2 YNNKEL come from the germline V gene (reference sequence). The length of the CDR3 is 15 residues.

V is TRBV7-8 and J is TRBJ2-1; 7 nucleotides align to TRBD2. CDR1 is SGHVS, CDR2 FQNEAQ, per germline. V shed 4 bases and J 9 bases; nucleotides not matched to a gene: 15. The CDR3 spans 16 residues. Here the CDR3 DNA reads TGTGCCAGCAGCTCAAGGAGGGGCGGGAGTGGGGGTGAGCAGTTCTTC. Amino acids: CASSSRRGGSGGEQFF.

This chain connects TRBV14 to TRBJ2-1, with D maybe TRBD1 (6 bases). This CDR3 contains 15 residues. Trimming removed 4 bases at V and 4 bases at J, with 14 bases between. Looked up from germline, CDR1 is SGHDN and CDR2 is FVKESK. The CDR3: CASSLRAGDYNEQFF. CDR3 DNA: TGTGCCAGCAGCCTAAGGGCAGGGGATTACAATGAGCAGTTCTTC.

V is TRBV20-1 and J is TRBJ1-2, with D possibly being TRBD1 (5 bases). Germline V gene data show CDR1 as DFQATT and CDR2 as SNEGSKA (reference sequence). This CDR3 is built from 11 residues. V was shortened by 6 bases and J by 5 bases, with 10 bases between the two germline ends. The CDR3 DNA reads TGCAGTGCCGGGACTGATTATGGCTACACCTTC. It yields the protein CSAGTDYGYTF.

This chain connects TRBV2 to TRBJ1-6; D may be TRBD1 (6 bases). CDR3 length: 16 amino acids. The germline V gene has CDR1 SNHLY and CDR2 FYNNEI. Trimming took off 0 bases at V and 6 bases at J, with 12 bases between the two ends. The chain's CDR3 is CASSEALTGSNSPLHF. The CDR3 region has the DNA TGTGCCAGCAGTGAAGCGCTTACAGGGAGTAATTCACCCCTCCACTTT.

The chain joins TRBV7-3 to TRBJ1-1; 9 nucleotides align to TRBD1. Germline loops: CDR1 SGHTA, CDR2 FQGTGA. Germline trimming cut 2 bases from V and 1 base from J; bases unmatched to any gene: 2. The CDR3 has 15 amino acids. CDR3 sequence: CASSLEGQGNTEAFF. The CDR3 coding sequence is TGTGCCAGCAGCTTAGAGGGACAGGGGAACACTGAAGCTTTCTTT. The full variable domain, completed using reference TRBV7-3 and TRBJ1-1, is GAGVSQTPSNKVTEKGKYVELRCDPISGHTALYWYRQSLGQGPEFLIYFQGTGAADDSGLPNDRFFAVRPEGSVSTLKIQRTERGDSAVYLCASSLEGQGNTEAFFGQGTRLTVV.

This clone was observed a handful of times. The rearrangement uses TRBV6-6 and TRBJ2-2; 8 positions match TRBD1. The CDR3 has 15 residues. V lost 5 bases and J lost 4; bases outside the gene matches: 6. CDR1 is MNHNY, CDR2 SVGAGI, per germline (reference sequence). In DNA, the CDR3 is TGTGCCAGCAGTATGACAGGGGCGGGCACCGGGGAGCTGTTTTTT. This codes for CASSMTGAGTGELFF.

CDR3 DNA sequence: TGTGCCAGCGGACTTGGGACAGGCAGAAATCAGCCCCAGCATTTT. It specifies CASGLGTGRNQPQHF. This chain links TRBV28 with TRBJ1-5; 8 nucleotides match TRBD1. Germline V CDR1 and CDR2: MDHEN, SYDVKM. This CDR3 contains 15 residues. Trimming removed 8 bases from V and 4 bases from J; junction bases left unmatched: 10.

The chain links TRBV29-1 to TRBJ2-5, with 9 bases identical to TRBD2. CDR3 length: 13 amino acids. Germline assignment: CDR1 SQVTM and CDR2 ANQGSEA. V dropped 5 bases and J dropped 2; count of bases not matched to a gene: 3. This chain's CDR3 is CSVWLAGQETQYF. The CDR3 coding sequence is TGCAGCGTTTGGCTAGCGGGACAAGAGACCCAGTACTTC.

This rearrangement joins TRBV7-3 to TRBJ2-2; no definite D call. The V end was cut by 5 bases, the J end by 8 bases, with 12 bases between. Germline loops: CDR1 SGHTA, CDR2 FQGTGA. The CDR3 extends over 13 amino acids. The CDR3 protein is CASSALLAGELFF. CDR3 nucleotides: TGTGCCAGCAGCGCCCTCCTTGCGGGGGAGCTGTTTTTT.

The chain has TRBV27 and TRBJ2-1; D possibly corresponds to TRBD2 (5 bases). This CDR3 is built from 15 residues. V was pared by 3 bases and J by 0 bases, with 9 bases between. Looked up from germline, CDR1 is MNHEY and CDR2 is SMNVEV (reference sequence). CDR3 amino acids: CASSFRGLSYNEQFF. Here the CDR3 DNA reads TGTGCCAGCAGTTTCCGCGGGCTCTCCTACAATGAGCAGTTCTTC.

This clone appeared a few times. This sequence joins TRBV7-9 and TRBJ1-4; 7 nucleotides align to TRBD1. V lost 5 bases and J lost 3; bases outside the gene matches: 9. The CDR3 covers 16 residues. Per germline, CDR1 SEHNR and CDR2 FQNEAQ (reference sequence). The DNA of the CDR3 is TGTGCCAGCAGCCCACAGGGGAAAAGTTCTAATGAAAAACTGTTTTTT. Translating it yields CASSPQGKSSNEKLFF.

The chain is built from TRBV7-8 and TRBJ2-5, with no clear D. The length of the CDR3 is 11 residues. V was shortened by 5 bases and J by 5 bases, with 6 bases between the two germline ends. The V gene's germline CDR1 is SGHVS and CDR2 FQNEAQ. The chain's CDR3 is CASSPTETQYF. Written as DNA, the CDR3 is TGTGCCAGCAGCCCCACTGAGACCCAGTACTTC.

CDR3 sequence reads: CSASAQGTTEAFF. For the CDR3, the DNA is TGCAGTGCTAGTGCACAGGGGACCACTGAAGCTTTCTTT. J is TRBJ1-1 and V is TRBV20-1; 7 bases align to TRBD1. The CDR3 runs to 13 residues. The junction had 5 bases not matched to a gene; V was cut back by 3 bases and J by 4 bases. The germline CDR1 and CDR2 sequences are DFQATT and SNEGSKA (reference sequence).

The rearrangement links TRBV5-6 to TRBJ2-7; D possibly corresponds to TRBD2 (5 bases). V gave up 0 bases and J gave up 3 bases, with 7 bases separating them. This CDR3 is 13 amino acids long. In germline, CDR1 is SGHDT, CDR2 YYEEEE. The CDR3 here is CASSLEADYEQYF. The CDR3 DNA reads as TGTGCCAGCAGCTTGGAAGCGGACTACGAGCAGTACTTC. The full variable domain, in which reference TRBV5-6 and TRBJ2-7 provide the parts outside the CDR3, is DAGVTQSPTHLIKTRGQQVTLRCSPKSGHDTVSWYQQALGQGPQFIFQYYEEEERQRGNFPDRFSGHQFPNYSSELNVNALLLGDSALYLCASSLEADYEQYFGPGTRLTVT.

The chain has TRBV15 and TRBJ2-6; 8 bases are a match to TRBD2. CDR3 length equals 15 residues. Germline V gene lookup returns CDR1 LNHNV and CDR2 YYDKDF (reference sequence). The ends lost 8 bases at V and 2 bases at J; junction bases unmatched: 5. The CDR3: CATGREATGANVLTF. The CDR3, as DNA: TGTGCCACCGGGCGGGAGGCGACTGGGGCCAACGTCCTGACTTTC.

The chain has TRBV7-2 and TRBJ2-3, with 9 bases matching TRBD2. Germline V lookup: CDR1 SGHTA, CDR2 FQGNSA. J lost 1 base, V lost 5 bases, and 7 bases had no gene match. The CDR3 is 16 residues long. CDR3 DNA: TGTGCCAGCAGCAAAGAGGCTAGCGGGGGCACAGATACGCAGTATTTT. Translation gives CASSKEASGGTDTQYF.

The chain employs TRBV6-5 and TRBJ1-5; D is undetermined. Looked up from germline, CDR1 is MNHEY and CDR2 is SVGAGI. The ends were cut back, 0 bases at V and 0 bases at J, with 9 bases in the middle. The length of the CDR3 is 16 residues. This CDR3 reads CASSYSISGSNQPQHF. CDR3 DNA sequence: TGTGCCAGCAGTTACTCGATCTCAGGTAGCAATCAGCCCCAGCATTTT.

The genes are TRBV9 and TRBJ1-3, with a possible D match to TRBD1 (5 bases). The CDR3 is 15 residues long. Germline V gene lookup returns CDR1 SGDLS and CDR2 YYNGEE. Trimming left V 2 bases short and J 2 bases short, with 11 bases between. Here the CDR3 DNA reads TGTGCCAGCAGCGTCGACTCAGGGACTGGAAACACCATATATTTT. Amino acid sequence: CASSVDSGTGNTIYF.

This clone came up once. The chain employs TRBV19 and TRBJ2-1, with TRBD1 matching 7 bases. This CDR3 is built from 17 residues. The germline V gene encodes CDR1 LNHDA and CDR2 SQIVND (reference sequence). Trimming removed 7 bases from V and 0 bases from J; junction bases left unmatched: 12. As DNA, the CDR3 is TGTGCCAGTATCGACAGGGTTTCGTATGGCTCCTACAATGAGCAGTTCTTC. Translating it yields CASIDRVSYGSYNEQFF.

This clone was picked up a small number of times. This chain joins TRBV11-3 and TRBJ2-6; no clear D. Germline lookup yields CDR1 SGHNT and CDR2 YENEEA. This CDR3 has 15 amino acids. Trimming removed 1 base from V and 1 base from J, with 5 bases in between. This CDR3 reads CASSLGLSGANVLTF. For the CDR3, the DNA is TGTGCCAGCAGCTTAGGTTTATCTGGGGCCAACGTCCTGACTTTC.

The chain is built from TRBV7-3 and TRBJ2-3; perhaps TRBD2 as D (6 bases). CDR3 length equals 15 residues. Germline CDR1 is SGHTA and CDR2 is FQGTGA. V dropped 3 bases and J dropped 0 bases, with 10 bases sitting between them. Here the CDR3 reads CASSLTGTSTDTQYF. The CDR3 DNA sequence: TGTGCCAGCAGCTTGACGGGGACTAGCACAGATACGCAGTATTTT.

This chain connects TRBV7-2 to TRBJ1-2, with D unresolved. The CDR3 runs to 12 residues. V was clipped by 4 bases and J by 8 bases, with 11 bases between them. Germline CDR1 is SGHTA and CDR2 is FQGNSA. The CDR3 reads CASSYRLGGYTF. The CDR3 DNA reads TGTGCCAGCAGCTACCGACTTGGGGGCTACACCTTC.

The genes are TRBV19 and TRBJ1-1, with a possible D match to TRBD1 (5 bases). The CDR3 length is 15 residues. V lost 5 bases and J 1 base, leaving 14 bases between the germline ends. The germline V gene has CDR1 LNHDA and CDR2 SQIVND (reference sequence). The CDR3 is CASSPQALRNTEAFF. CDR3 nucleotides: TGTGCCAGTAGTCCACAGGCCTTGAGGAACACTGAAGCTTTCTTT.

CDR3 nucleotide sequence: TGTGCCAGTAGTAAGGGGACAGGGGGCAATCAGCCCCAGCATTTT. This translates into CASSKGTGGNQPQHF. The chain couples TRBV19 to TRBJ1-5; 10 nucleotides match TRBD1. In germline, CDR1 is LNHDA, CDR2 SQIVND (reference sequence). Germline trimming cut 4 bases from V and 2 bases from J; bases unmatched to any gene: 2. The CDR3 contains 15 residues. The variable domain in full, completed from reference TRBV19 and TRBJ1-5, reads DGGITQSPKYLFRKEGQNVTLSCEQNLNHDAMYWYRQDPGQGLRLIYYSQIVNDFQKGDIAEGYSVSREKKESFPLTVTSAQKNPTAFYLCASSKGTGGNQPQHFGDGTRLSIL.